The source of this TCR beta chain is a study of cytomegalovirus exposure and HLA in healthy donors. Looking at the study overall: The same platform as the approximately 640 first-cohort repertoires was used for the 120 validation repertoires, a later analysis reported. Broader study findings: The study recorded about 160 TCR beta chains that were cytomegalovirus-associated. In vitro confirmation showed a few CMV-associated chains to be CMV antigen specific.

Regarding this clone: Its antigen is unknown.

Sequencing was performed with immunoSEQ multiplex PCR; in TCRdb, only in-frame clones are kept and a portion is missing. The sample has 50,000 to 65,000 clones; 90% to 97% are singletons. J gave up 7 bases and V 2 bases, and 6 bases lay outside the gene matches. The CDR3 extends over 15 amino acids. The germline CDR1 and CDR2 sequences are MGHDK and SYGVNS. Sequencing was done on a sample of PBMCs. The source is a woman between 18 and 29 years old in good health and CMV-seronegative. This chain connects TRBV25-1 to TRBJ2-1; TRBD2 agrees at 9 bases. The DNA for the CDR3 is TGTGCCAGCAGTGAAGCGGGGGGGGGTCCTAATGAGCAGTTCTTC. It codes for CASSEAGGGPNEQFF.